This T cell receptor (beta chain) is drawn from a study of human T cells and chemical hapten exposure. Study as a whole: Slight volume differences across pooled libraries mainly accounted for varying per-sample TCR yields. General study results and limits: Once DPC sensitization occurred, TCRs above 1 in 1000 frequency showed no change.

This CDR3 contains 15 residues. From germline, CDR1 is SGHTA and CDR2 FQGNSA. V was pared by 5 bases and J by 1 base, with 7 bases of the junction left unmatched. TCRdb reprocessed the 5' RACE reads via MiXCR and lists one record per CDR3 protein. The data hold approximately 81,000 distinct CDR3 sequences, with approximately 7.7% observed a single time. This clonotype was counted many times. No antigen is known for it. It was from unfractionated whole blood that total RNA was extracted. The V call is TRBV7-2, the J call TRBJ2-5, with 7 bases matching TRBD2. The source is a male donor in good health. The chain's CDR3 is CASSTQRGPQETQYF. Here the CDR3 DNA reads TGTGCCAGCAGCACGCAGCGGGGACCCCAAGAGACCCAGTACTTC.